This TCR beta chain was retrieved from a study of T-cell reconstitution after alpha-beta-depleted transplantation in children. Molecular barcoding with unique molecular identifiers was used for the TCRbeta library. Using its own MiXCR run on the PCR reads, TCRdb lists one record per CDR3 protein. The data contain roughly 200,000 distinct CDR3 sequences, about a tenth of them singletons. Trimming left V 3 bases short and J 6 bases short, with 20 bases between. There are 17 residues in the CDR3. The starting material was PBMCs from the stem cell graft donor, obtained from the stem cell graft. The chain employs TRBV12-3 or TRBV12-4 and TRBJ1-4; D is perhaps TRBD1 (6 bases). The TCR was taken from a human donor who donated a stem cell graft to a child with acute lymphoblastic leukemia. The CDR3 spells CASSLAPGQIIDEKLFF. CDR3 DNA sequence: TGTGCCAGCAGTTTGGCCCCGGGACAAATCATCGATGAAAAACTGTTTTTT.